These 24 T cell receptor beta chains were sequenced from one sample in a study of T-cell memory formation after mild COVID-19. Each CDR3 protein is one row after TCRdb ran MiXCR on the 5' RACE reads. This table has hundreds of thousands of distinct CDR3 sequences, approximately 18% appearing once. The specimen sequenced was PBMCs or a T cell subset sorted from them (not recorded which). The receptor set was obtained from an adult woman who had mild COVID-19 (a few samples of this study predate the infection). Cell type and time point are not known.

This clonotype was seen a handful of times. This chain joins TRBV3-1 and TRBJ1-1; D possibly corresponds to TRBD1 (5 bases). Germline CDR1 reads LGHDT; CDR2 reads YNNKEL (reference sequence). The CDR3 totals 15 residues. V shed 2 bases and J shed 1 base, with 11 bases lying between them. CDR3 amino acids: CASSQLGVSNTEAFF. As DNA, the CDR3 is TGTGCCAGCAGCCAATTGGGGGTGTCGAACACTGAAGCTTTCTTT.

This clonotype occurred a few times. V and J are TRBV20-1 and TRBJ2-3, with D possibly being TRBD2 (6 bases). The CDR3 spans 14 residues. In germline, CDR1 is DFQATT, CDR2 SNEGSKA (reference sequence). The germline V and J ends were trimmed by 3 bases and 1 base, with 11 bases remaining between them. The CDR3 is CSARTRGGTDTQYF. The CDR3 region has the DNA TGCAGTGCTAGGACGCGGGGTGGCACAGATACGCAGTATTTT.

There are many counts of this clonotype. This chain connects TRBV29-1 to TRBJ1-2, with TRBD1 as a possible D gene (5 bases). The germline V gene has CDR1 SQVTM and CDR2 ANQGSEA. The CDR3 is 13 residues long. Trimming pared 5 bases from V and 6 bases from J, leaving 16 bases between. CDR3 in DNA: TGCAGCGTTCTCGGGGGGGAAGTGGATGGCTACACCTTC. As protein: CSVLGGEVDGYTF. The entire variable domain, with the rest obtained from reference TRBV29-1 and TRBJ1-2, is as follows: SAVISQKPSRDICQRGTSLTIQCQVDSQVTMMFWYRQQPGQSLTLIATANQGSEATYESGFVIDKFPISRPNLTFSTLTVSNMSPEDSSIYLCSVLGGEVDGYTFGSGTRLTVV.

The chain employs TRBV12-3 or TRBV12-4 and TRBJ1-5; D is unresolved. V was shortened by 2 bases and J by 1 base, with 6 bases between the two germline ends. The CDR3 spans 14 residues. The CDR3 sequence is CASSLRVSNQPQHF. The CDR3 DNA reads TGTGCCAGCAGTTTAAGGGTAAGCAATCAGCCCCAGCATTTT.

The chain combines TRBV20-1 with TRBJ2-7; 9 bases align to TRBD1. CDR3 length equals 18 residues. The V segment lost 1 base and the J segment 2 bases; nucleotides outside the gene matches: 15. The V gene's germline CDR1 is DFQATT and CDR2 SNEGSKA (reference sequence). In DNA, the CDR3 is TGCAGTGCTAGAGGGAGGGGACAGGGATTTTGGTCGCCCTACGAGCAGTACTTC. As protein: CSARGRGQGFWSPYEQYF.

The chain couples TRBV20-1 to TRBJ1-1, with TRBD1 identical over 9 bases. The CDR3 extends over 14 amino acids. Germline CDR1 is DFQATT and CDR2 is SNEGSKA (reference sequence). The V segment lost 2 bases and the J segment 4 bases; nucleotides outside the gene matches: 5. The CDR3 DNA sequence: TGCAGTGCTAGAAGGGACAGGGCTGGCACTGAAGCTTTCTTT. Its translation: CSARRDRAGTEAFF.

This clonotype was detected only a few times. CDR3 DNA sequence: TGTGCCAGCGGGGGGTTTGAGACCCAGTACTTC. This sequence encodes CASGGFETQYF. The genes are TRBV12-3 or TRBV12-4 and TRBJ2-5; D is perhaps TRBD2 (6 bases). Trimming pared 8 bases from V and 5 bases from J, leaving 9 bases between. This CDR3 comprises 11 residues.

The V call is TRBV24-1, the J call TRBJ2-3; 10 nucleotides align to TRBD1. Unmatched junction bases numbered 5, after V lost 10 bases and J lost 5 bases. Germline V gene data show CDR1 as KGHDR and CDR2 as SFDVKD. This CDR3 has 13 residues. The CDR3 DNA is TGTGCCACGCGACAGGGGGCTCTAGATACGCAGTATTTT. As protein: CATRQGALDTQYF.

This clonotype occurred a few times. This chain links TRBV7-2 with TRBJ2-3, with a weak D call TRBD1 (6 bases). Germline CDR1 reads SGHTA; CDR2 reads FQGNSA. V lost 4 bases, J lost 3 bases, and 14 bases lay in between. This CDR3 has 15 residues. The CDR3 here is CASSSTGKGTDTQYF. CDR3 nucleotides: TGTGCCAGCAGCTCTACAGGGAAGGGGACAGATACGCAGTATTTT.

Only a few counts were recorded for this clonotype. Here the CDR3 reads CASSSGGQGALGYTF. The CDR3 DNA reads as TGTGCCAGCAGCTCAGGGGGACAGGGGGCGCTGGGCTACACCTTC. This chain links TRBV5-6 with TRBJ1-2, with 12 positions matching TRBD1. The CDR3 loop spans 15 amino acids. Per germline, CDR1 SGHDT and CDR2 YYEEEE. V was clipped by 3 bases and J by 8 bases; unmatched bases: 8.

In its sample, this clonotype was seen a few times. Here the CDR3 reads CASSYRSDRNIQYF. The CDR3 nucleotides are TGTGCCAGCAGCTACAGGTCAGACAGAAACATTCAGTACTTC. V is TRBV6-6 and J is TRBJ2-4; tentatively, D is TRBD1 (5 bases). The CDR3 has 14 amino acids. Germline V gene sequence: CDR1 MNHNY, CDR2 SVGAGI (reference sequence). V lost 6 bases and J 6 bases, leaving 15 bases between the germline ends.

Only a few counts were recorded for this clonotype. The genes are TRBV19 and TRBJ2-6; D could derive from TRBD1 or TRBD2 (5 bases each). V was cut by 6 bases and J by 0 bases, with 18 bases left in between. Germline assignment: CDR1 LNHDA and CDR2 SQIVND (reference sequence). The CDR3 covers 18 residues. The chain's CDR3 is CASSLGPTDLSGANVLTF. The CDR3 nucleotides are TGTGCCAGTAGCCTGGGACCGACCGACCTCTCTGGGGCCAACGTCCTGACTTTC.

V gene TRBV2 combines with J gene TRBJ1-5; D not certain. Germline-derived CDR1 and CDR2 are SNHLY and FYNNEI. This CDR3 is 14 amino acids long. V lost 6 bases and J lost 2, with 11 bases in between. In nucleotides, the CDR3 is TGTGCCAGCAGAGACATCCGCGGCAATCAGCCCCAGCATTTT. Amino acids: CASRDIRGNQPQHF.

Here the CDR3 reads CASSQGLALGNEQFF. CDR3 bases: TGTGCCAGCAGCCAAGGACTAGCCTTGGGCAATGAGCAGTTCTTC. The chain links TRBV7-6 to TRBJ2-1; 8 bases align to TRBD2. V dropped 5 bases and J dropped 6; count of bases not matched to a gene: 9. Germline V gives CDR1 SGHVS, CDR2 FNYEAQ. This CDR3 has 15 residues.

This clonotype was counted only a few times. The rearrangement joins TRBV5-1 to TRBJ1-6; TRBD1 aligns across 7 bases. The V gene end was trimmed by 4 bases and the J gene end by 5 bases; junction bases not matched to a gene: 6. Germline loops: CDR1 SGHRS, CDR2 YFSETQ. The CDR3 is 15 amino acids. The CDR3 sequence is CASSAGTANNSPLHF. CDR3 nucleotide sequence: TGCGCCAGCAGCGCCGGGACAGCAAATAATTCACCCCTCCACTTT.

J is TRBJ2-1 and V is TRBV4-2, with 11 bases identical to TRBD2. The V segment lost 1 base and the J segment 11 bases; nucleotides outside the gene matches: 19. The CDR3 spans 19 residues. CDR1 is LGHNA and CDR2 is YNFKEQ in the germline V gene. CDR3 nucleotides: TGTGCCAGCAGCCAAGTAGGCGAGGGGAAACTAGCGGGGGCCATCCAGCAGTTCTTC. This encodes CASSQVGEGKLAGAIQQFF.

This clonotype was counted at least ten times. CDR3 residues: CASSIYRVNSDTQYF. The CDR3 coding sequence is TGCGCCAGCAGCATCTACAGGGTAAATTCAGATACGCAGTATTTT. The chain carries TRBV5-1 and TRBJ2-3; D is perhaps TRBD1 (6 bases). Germline V gene sequence: CDR1 SGHRS, CDR2 YFSETQ. Trimming cost V 4 bases and J 4 bases, with 16 bases left between them. The CDR3 spans 15 residues.

This clonotype was counted at least ten times. The chain uses TRBV7-2 and TRBJ1-1, with D unresolved. V lost 2 bases and J lost 0, with 4 bases in between. CDR1 is SGHTA, CDR2 FQGNSA, per germline. This CDR3 is built from 13 residues. The CDR3 DNA reads as TGTGCCAGCAGCTTATATGTGAACACTGAAGCTTTCTTT. This gives the protein CASSLYVNTEAFF.

This clonotype has only a few counts. The rearrangement joins TRBV7-9 to TRBJ2-3; 10 bases align to TRBD2. The J segment lost 0 bases and the V segment lost 5 bases, leaving 8 bases of the junction unmatched. The germline CDR1 and CDR2 sequences are SEHNR and FQNEAQ (reference sequence). The length of the CDR3 is 17 residues. This CDR3 is CASSPGRTSGSTDTQYF. DNA of the CDR3: TGTGCCAGCAGCCCAGGGCGGACTAGCGGAAGCACAGATACGCAGTATTTT.

The J gene is TRBJ2-1, the V gene TRBV5-1; unclear D gene. The CDR3 consists of 16 residues. CDR1 and CDR2 (germline): SGHRS, YFSETQ. V gave up 0 bases and J gave up 6 bases, with 16 bases separating them. CDR3 protein: CASSLAGGGKANEQFF. CDR3 coding DNA: TGCGCCAGCAGCTTGGCCGGTGGTGGTAAGGCCAATGAGCAGTTCTTC.

This clonotype came up many times. The chain links TRBV5-6 to TRBJ2-1; D might be TRBD1 (5 bases). From germline, CDR1 is SGHDT and CDR2 YYEEEE. Between the trimmed V and J ends, which lost 1 base and 6 bases, there was a span of 14 bases. This CDR3 spans 15 amino acids. The CDR3 region is CASSLFGQLLNEQFF. The CDR3 bases are TGTGCCAGCAGCTTGTTTGGACAATTACTCAATGAGCAGTTCTTC.

The chain recombines TRBV4-3 with TRBJ2-1, with a weak D call TRBD2 (5 bases). CDR1 and CDR2 (germline): LGHNA, YSLEER. Trimming cost V 0 bases and J 8 bases, with 17 bases left between them. This CDR3 has 16 amino acids. CDR3 nucleotides: TGCGCCAGCAGCCAAGAACTCCAACGGGGTAGCGATGAGCAGTTCTTC. Translated: CASSQELQRGSDEQFF.

The chain is built from TRBV6-5 and TRBJ1-1, with D maybe TRBD1 (5 bases). Germline CDR1 reads MNHEY; CDR2 reads SVGAGI. V lost 6 bases to trimming and J lost 5 bases, with 16 bases between them. The CDR3 totals 14 residues. For the CDR3, the DNA is TGTGCCAGCAGGGGGGATTCCTATGGGACTGAAGCTTTCTTT. It is translated as CASRGDSYGTEAFF.

This clonotype was counted once. The CDR3 is CASSEIRSRSTDTQYF. CDR3 DNA sequence: TGTGCCAGCAGTGAAATTCGGAGCAGGAGCACAGATACGCAGTATTTT. V usage is TRBV6-1 and J usage is TRBJ2-3; D uncertain. This CDR3 region has 16 residues. Per germline, CDR1 MNHNS and CDR2 SASEGT. Trimming shortened V by 2 bases and J by 0 bases, and 12 bases separated the two germline ends.